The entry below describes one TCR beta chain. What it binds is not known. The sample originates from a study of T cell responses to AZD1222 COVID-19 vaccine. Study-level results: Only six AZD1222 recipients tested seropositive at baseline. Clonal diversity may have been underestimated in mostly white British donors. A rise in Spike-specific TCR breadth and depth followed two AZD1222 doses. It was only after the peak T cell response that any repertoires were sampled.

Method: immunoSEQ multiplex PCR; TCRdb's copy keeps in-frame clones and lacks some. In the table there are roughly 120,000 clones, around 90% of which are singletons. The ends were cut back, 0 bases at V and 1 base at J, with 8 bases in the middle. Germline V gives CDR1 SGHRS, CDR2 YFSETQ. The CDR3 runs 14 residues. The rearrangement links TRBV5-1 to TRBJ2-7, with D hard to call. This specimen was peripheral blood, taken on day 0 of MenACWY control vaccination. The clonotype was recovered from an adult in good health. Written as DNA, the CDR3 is TGCGCCAGCAGCTTGGGCATAAATTCCTACGAGCAGTACTTC. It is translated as CASSLGINSYEQYF.